This T cell receptor beta chain was found in a study of blood T cells in healthy people across ages. Study-wide results and caveats: Older individuals had lower TCR beta diversity per million T cells (the decline was roughly linear). A strong correlation between TCR beta diversity and naive T cell percentage was seen.

As regards this clonotype: The antigen is undetermined.

PCR was performed a second time for 7 to 11 cycles using a sample-barcoded 5' primer and a J-beta primer mix. A single record per CDR3 protein comes from TCRdb applying MiXCR to the 5' RACE reads. The table shows roughly 900,000 distinct CDR3 sequences, with under 30% occurring only once. The germline V gene has CDR1 LGHNA and CDR2 YSLEER. This CDR3 has 15 residues. Deletions cut 2 bases from V and 2 bases from J, with 12 bases between. The clonotype originates from a woman aged 80 or over in good health. The sample consisted of blood. The rearrangement links TRBV4-3 to TRBJ1-2; D is uncertain. CDR3 sequence reads: CASSQSLGYNYGYTF. In DNA, the CDR3 is TGCGCCAGCAGCCAAAGCCTCGGGTACAACTATGGCTACACCTTC.